The text below deals with one TCR beta chain. This sample is part of a study of cytomegalovirus exposure and HLA in healthy donors. Use of 60 Vbeta and 13 Jbeta primers characterized the PCR. Here immunoSEQ multiplex PCR was the method, and the copy in TCRdb shows in-frame clones only, minus some. The table has approximately 100,000 clones, around four fifths seen once. This CDR3 is 15 amino acids long. The V segment lost 4 bases and the J segment 5 bases; nucleotides outside the gene matches: 9. CDR1 is GTSNPN, CDR2 SVGIG, per germline (reference sequence). The gene calls are TRBV30 and TRBJ2-5; 11 nucleotides match TRBD1. The sequenced material came from PBMCs. The receptor's source is a woman in her thirties or forties in good health and CMV-seropositive. The CDR3 spells CAWNSGQGAPETQYF. CDR3 bases: TGTGCCTGGAACAGTGGACAGGGGGCGCCGGAGACCCAGTACTTC.